This TCR beta chain was profiled in a study of blood T cell repertoires in COVID-19. Study at large: PBMCs, B-cell-depleted T cells, or T cells were the source of the cDNA or gDNA that made up the material.

This CDR3 has 15 amino acids. V was trimmed by 7 bases and J by 0 bases, leaving 13 bases between them. CDR1 is LNHDA, CDR2 SQIVND, per germline (reference sequence). Categorization into cohorts depended on clinical history that participants reported. Sequencing used immunoSEQ multiplex PCR; TCRdb keeps in-frame clones, though not all of them. The data contain hundreds of thousands of clones, 80% to 90% of them singletons. The gene calls are TRBV19 and TRBJ1-5; TRBD1 is a possible D gene (6 bases). The material sequenced was PBMCs or T cells enriched from blood (not recorded which). This TCR came from a young man who had recovered from COVID-19. CDR3 sequence reads: CASIPQGVSNQPQHF. The CDR3 DNA is TGTGCCAGTATCCCACAGGGAGTTAGCAATCAGCCCCAGCATTTT.